One TCR beta chain is described in this entry. The data are from a study of cytomegalovirus exposure and HLA in healthy donors. PCR employed 60 Vbeta and 13 Jbeta primers. The data were produced by immunoSEQ multiplex PCR, yet TCRdb's version contains in-frame clones alone and is incomplete. This table lists about 210,000 clones. The TCR originated in a woman in her 30s in good health and CMV-seropositive. The sequenced sample was PBMCs.

The CDR3: CASSAQGPNGAFF. The CDR3 DNA follows: TGTGCCAGCAGCGCACAGGGTCCGAACGGAGCTTTCTTT. The V gene is TRBV27, the J gene TRBJ1-1, with TRBD1 as a possible D gene (6 bases). Per the germline V gene, CDR1 is MNHEY and CDR2 is SMNVEV (reference sequence). The CDR3 length is 13 residues. The ends were cut back, 6 bases at V and 10 bases at J, with 18 bases in the middle.